The sequence of this TCR beta chain was determined in a study of CD8+ T cells in alopecia areata. The V end lost 8 bases, the J end lost 6 bases, and 11 bases lay between the germline ends. Germline V gene data show CDR1 as GTSNPN and CDR2 as SVGIG (reference sequence). The CDR3 length is 11 residues. The treatment is: oral pan-JAK inhibitor, 5-10 mg twice daily. After isolation, RNA underwent reverse transcription to generate cDNA as the sequencing template. TCRdb's copy holds only in-frame clones and misses some; the assay was immunoSEQ multiplex PCR. The sample lists about 270,000 clones, approximately 60% occurring once.

This rearrangement joins TRBV30 to TRBJ2-1, with D possibly TRBD1 on 5 matching bases. The specimen was CD4+ T cells sorted from blood, collected at week 52, from a patient treated with tofacitinib. The sequence was obtained from a human donor with alopecia areata. CDR3 nucleotides: TGTGCCGGACAAAAGGTCAATGAGCAGTTCTTC. It yields the protein CAGQKVNEQFF.